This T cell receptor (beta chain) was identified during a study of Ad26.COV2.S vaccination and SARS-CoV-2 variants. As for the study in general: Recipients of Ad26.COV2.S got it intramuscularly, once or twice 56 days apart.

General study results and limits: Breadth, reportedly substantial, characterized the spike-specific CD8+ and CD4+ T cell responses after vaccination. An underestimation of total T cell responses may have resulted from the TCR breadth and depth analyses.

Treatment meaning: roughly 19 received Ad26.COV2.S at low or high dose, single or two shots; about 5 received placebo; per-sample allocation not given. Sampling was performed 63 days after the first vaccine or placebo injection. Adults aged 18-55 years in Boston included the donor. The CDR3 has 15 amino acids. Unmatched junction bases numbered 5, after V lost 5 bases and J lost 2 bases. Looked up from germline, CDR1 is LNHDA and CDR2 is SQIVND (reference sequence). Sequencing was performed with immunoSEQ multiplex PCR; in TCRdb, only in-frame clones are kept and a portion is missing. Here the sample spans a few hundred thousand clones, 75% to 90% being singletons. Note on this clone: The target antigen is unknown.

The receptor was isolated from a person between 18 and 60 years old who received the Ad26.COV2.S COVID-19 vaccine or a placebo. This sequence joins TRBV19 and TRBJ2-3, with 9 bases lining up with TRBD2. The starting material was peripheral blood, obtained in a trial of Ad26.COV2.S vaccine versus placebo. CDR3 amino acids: CASSSVAGVTDTQYF. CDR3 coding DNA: TGTGCCAGTAGTTCTGTAGCGGGAGTCACAGATACGCAGTATTTT.